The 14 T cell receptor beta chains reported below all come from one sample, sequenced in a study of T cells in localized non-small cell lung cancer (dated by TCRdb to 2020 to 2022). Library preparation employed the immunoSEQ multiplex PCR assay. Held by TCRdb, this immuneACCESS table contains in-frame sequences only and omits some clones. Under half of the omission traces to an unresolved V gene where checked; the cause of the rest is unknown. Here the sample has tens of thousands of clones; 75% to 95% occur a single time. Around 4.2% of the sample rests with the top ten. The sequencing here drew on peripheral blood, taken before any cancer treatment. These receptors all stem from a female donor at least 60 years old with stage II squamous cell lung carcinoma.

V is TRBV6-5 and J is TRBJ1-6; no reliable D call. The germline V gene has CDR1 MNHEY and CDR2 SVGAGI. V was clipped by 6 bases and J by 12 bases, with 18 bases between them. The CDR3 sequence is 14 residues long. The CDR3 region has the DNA TGTGCCAGCAGACAGAGATGGACGACACAACCCCTCCACTTT. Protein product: CASRQRWTTQPLHF.

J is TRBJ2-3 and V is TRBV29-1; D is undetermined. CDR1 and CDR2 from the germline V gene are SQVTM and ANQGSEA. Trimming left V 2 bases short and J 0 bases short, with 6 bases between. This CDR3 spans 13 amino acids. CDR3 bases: TGCAGCGTTGAACACCCTAGCACAGATACGCAGTATTTT. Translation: CSVEHPSTDTQYF.

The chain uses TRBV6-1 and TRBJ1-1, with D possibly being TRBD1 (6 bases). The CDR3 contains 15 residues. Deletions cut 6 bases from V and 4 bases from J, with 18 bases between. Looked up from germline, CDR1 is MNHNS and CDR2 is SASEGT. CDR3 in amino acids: CASRTSGGRGTEAFF. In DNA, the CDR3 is TGTGCCAGCAGAACCTCGGGGGGCCGGGGCACTGAAGCTTTCTTT.

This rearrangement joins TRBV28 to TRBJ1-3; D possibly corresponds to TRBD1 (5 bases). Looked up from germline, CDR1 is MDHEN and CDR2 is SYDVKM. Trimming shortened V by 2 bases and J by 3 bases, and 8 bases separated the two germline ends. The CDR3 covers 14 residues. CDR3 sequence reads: CASSLGGVGNTIYF. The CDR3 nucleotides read TGTGCCAGCAGTTTAGGAGGGGTTGGAAACACCATATATTTT.

In DNA form, the CDR3 reads TGTGCCAGCAGTTTAGTCGGCGGGGAGGGCTACGAGCAGTACTTC. Amino acid sequence: CASSLVGGEGYEQYF. This chain joins TRBV28 and TRBJ2-7; 7 bases line up with TRBD2. The length of the CDR3 is 15 residues. In germline, CDR1 is MDHEN, CDR2 SYDVKM. V was pared by 2 bases and J by 3 bases, with 7 bases of the junction left unmatched.

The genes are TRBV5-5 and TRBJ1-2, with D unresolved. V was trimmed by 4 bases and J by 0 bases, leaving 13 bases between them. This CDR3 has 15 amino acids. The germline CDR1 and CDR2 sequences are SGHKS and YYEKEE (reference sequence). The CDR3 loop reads CASSPFPVTNYGYTF. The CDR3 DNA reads TGTGCCAGCAGCCCCTTTCCAGTTACTAACTATGGCTACACCTTC.

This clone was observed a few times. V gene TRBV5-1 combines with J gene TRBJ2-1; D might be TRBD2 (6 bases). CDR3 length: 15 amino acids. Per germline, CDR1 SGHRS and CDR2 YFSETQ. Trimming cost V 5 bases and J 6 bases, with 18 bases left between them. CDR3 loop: CASRKGTPVGNEQFF. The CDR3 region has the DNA TGCGCCAGCAGGAAAGGGACTCCCGTGGGCAATGAGCAGTTCTTC.

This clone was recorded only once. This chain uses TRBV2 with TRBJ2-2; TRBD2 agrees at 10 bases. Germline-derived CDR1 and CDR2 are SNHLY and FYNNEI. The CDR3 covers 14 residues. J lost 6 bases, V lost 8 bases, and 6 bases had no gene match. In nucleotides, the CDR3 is TGTGCCAGCGGAGGGACTAGCGTGGCCGGGGAGCTGTTTTTT. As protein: CASGGTSVAGELFF.

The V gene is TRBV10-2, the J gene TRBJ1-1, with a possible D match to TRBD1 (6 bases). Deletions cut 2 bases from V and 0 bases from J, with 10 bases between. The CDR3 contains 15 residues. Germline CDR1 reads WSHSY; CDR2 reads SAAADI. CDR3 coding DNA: TGCGCCAGCAGTGAGGGACAGAGAATGAACACTGAAGCTTTCTTT. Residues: CASSEGQRMNTEAFF.

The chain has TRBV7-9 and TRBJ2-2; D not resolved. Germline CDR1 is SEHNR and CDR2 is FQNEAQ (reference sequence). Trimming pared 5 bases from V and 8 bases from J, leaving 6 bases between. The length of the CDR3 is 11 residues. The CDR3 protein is CASSQLGELFF. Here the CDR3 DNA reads TGTGCCAGCAGCCAATTGGGGGAGCTGTTTTTT.

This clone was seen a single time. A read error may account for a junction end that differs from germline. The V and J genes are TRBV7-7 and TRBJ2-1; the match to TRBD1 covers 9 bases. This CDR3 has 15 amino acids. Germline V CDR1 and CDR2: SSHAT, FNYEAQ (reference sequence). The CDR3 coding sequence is TGTGCTAGCAGCCGACAGGGGGACCCCGGTAATGAGCAGTTCTTC. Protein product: CASSRQGDPGNEQFF.

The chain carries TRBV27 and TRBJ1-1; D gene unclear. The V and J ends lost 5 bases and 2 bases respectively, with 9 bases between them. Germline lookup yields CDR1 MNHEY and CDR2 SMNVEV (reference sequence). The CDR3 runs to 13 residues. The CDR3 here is CASSPQVNTEAFF. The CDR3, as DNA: TGTGCCAGCAGTCCCCAAGTCAACACTGAAGCTTTCTTT.

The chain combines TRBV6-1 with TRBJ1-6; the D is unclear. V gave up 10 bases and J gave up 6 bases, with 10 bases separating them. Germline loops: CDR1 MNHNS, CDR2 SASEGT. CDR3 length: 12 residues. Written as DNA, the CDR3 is TGTGCCATTAGGCAGTCTAATTCACCCCTCCACTTT. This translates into CAIRQSNSPLHF.

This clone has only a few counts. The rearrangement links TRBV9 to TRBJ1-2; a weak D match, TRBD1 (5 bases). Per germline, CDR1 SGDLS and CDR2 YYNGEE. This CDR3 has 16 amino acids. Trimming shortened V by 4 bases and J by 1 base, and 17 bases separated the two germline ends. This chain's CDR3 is CASSPTGDGDNYGYTF. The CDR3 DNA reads TGTGCCAGCAGCCCGACTGGGGACGGAGATAACTATGGCTACACCTTC.